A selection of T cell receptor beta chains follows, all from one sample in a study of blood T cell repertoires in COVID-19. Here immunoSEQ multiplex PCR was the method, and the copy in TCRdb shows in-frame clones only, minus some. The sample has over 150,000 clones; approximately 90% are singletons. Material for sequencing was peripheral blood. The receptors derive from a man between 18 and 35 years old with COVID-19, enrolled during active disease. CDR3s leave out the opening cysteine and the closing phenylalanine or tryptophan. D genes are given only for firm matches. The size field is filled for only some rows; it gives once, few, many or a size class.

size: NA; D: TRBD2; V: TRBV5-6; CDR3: ASSVWTSRPTYEQY
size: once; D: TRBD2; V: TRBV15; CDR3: ATKQREGRNEQF
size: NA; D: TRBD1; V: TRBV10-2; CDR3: ASQGQYEAF
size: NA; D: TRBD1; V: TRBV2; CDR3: ASSVPGQVRRERYEQY
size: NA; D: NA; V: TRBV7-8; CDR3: ASSLFVMVDGLHNEQF
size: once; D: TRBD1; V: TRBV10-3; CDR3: AISPKGQGASGNTEAF
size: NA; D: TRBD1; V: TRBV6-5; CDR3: ASSYGTGGAAYT
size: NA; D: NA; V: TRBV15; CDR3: ATLEGRNGELF
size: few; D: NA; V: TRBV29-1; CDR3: SVVESGGELF
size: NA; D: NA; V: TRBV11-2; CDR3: ASSPLRHSQLGTEAF
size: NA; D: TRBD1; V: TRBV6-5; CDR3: ASSWTGNTGELF
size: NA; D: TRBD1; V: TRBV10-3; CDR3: AINPGQGAGEQY
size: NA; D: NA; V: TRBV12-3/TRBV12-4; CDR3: ASSFIWNTEAF
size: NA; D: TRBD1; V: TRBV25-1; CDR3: ASSEPRQGSTEAF
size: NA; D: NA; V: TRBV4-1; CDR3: ASSRGLDSYEQY
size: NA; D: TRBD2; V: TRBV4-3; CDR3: ASSQFLAGGGHNEQF
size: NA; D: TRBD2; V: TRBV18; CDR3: ASSPPGLASGRTNEQF
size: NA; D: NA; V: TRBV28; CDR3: ASSSGSRGKGSPLH
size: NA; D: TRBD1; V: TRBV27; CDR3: ASSLSSTGKNQPQH
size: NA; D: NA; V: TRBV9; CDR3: ASSVAELASYNEQF
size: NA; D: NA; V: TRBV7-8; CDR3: ASSLVRGAGTGELF
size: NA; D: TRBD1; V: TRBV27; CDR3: ASSPRQGREQY
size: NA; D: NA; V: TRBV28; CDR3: ASQPGARGYT
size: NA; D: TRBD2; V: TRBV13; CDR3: ASSLGLAGGPENIQY
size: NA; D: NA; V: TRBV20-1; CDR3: SAPRVHEQF
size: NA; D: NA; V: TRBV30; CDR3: AWSVSQQF
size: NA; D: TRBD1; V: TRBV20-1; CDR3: SATDRGKIEAF
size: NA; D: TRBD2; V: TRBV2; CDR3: ASKSRLAGNNEQF
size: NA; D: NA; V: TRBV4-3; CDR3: ASSQDSENSPLH
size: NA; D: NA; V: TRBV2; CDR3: AGAVGQHRVQY
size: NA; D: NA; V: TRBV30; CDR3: AWSVLREAGYT
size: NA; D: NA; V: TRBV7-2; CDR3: ASSLAYGSGTDTQY